The clone carrying this T cell receptor (beta chain) was observed once. Each CDR3 protein gets one entry after TCRdb re-called the RT-PCR reads with MiXCR. The profile shows about a million distinct CDR3 sequences, roughly 18% of them singletons. The data were obtained in a study of patients and donors after allogeneic stem cell transplantation. Germline values: CDR1 SGDLS, CDR2 YYNGEE. This CDR3 has 17 amino acids. V lost 3 bases and J lost 1, with 19 bases in between. J is TRBJ1-1 and V is TRBV9; possibly TRBD1 for D (6 bases). The clonotype was recovered from a human donor who was either an allogeneic HSCT recipient or a stem cell or donor lymphocyte infusion donor (not recorded which). It is not recorded whose cells these are; they may come from a transplant donor. The sample consisted of blood, either unsorted or a sorted T cell fraction (not recorded which). CDR3 in amino acids: CASSAPGQGGSNTEAFF. The CDR3 DNA is TGTGCCAGCAGCGCTCCGGGACAAGGAGGTTCGAACACTGAAGCTTTCTTT.